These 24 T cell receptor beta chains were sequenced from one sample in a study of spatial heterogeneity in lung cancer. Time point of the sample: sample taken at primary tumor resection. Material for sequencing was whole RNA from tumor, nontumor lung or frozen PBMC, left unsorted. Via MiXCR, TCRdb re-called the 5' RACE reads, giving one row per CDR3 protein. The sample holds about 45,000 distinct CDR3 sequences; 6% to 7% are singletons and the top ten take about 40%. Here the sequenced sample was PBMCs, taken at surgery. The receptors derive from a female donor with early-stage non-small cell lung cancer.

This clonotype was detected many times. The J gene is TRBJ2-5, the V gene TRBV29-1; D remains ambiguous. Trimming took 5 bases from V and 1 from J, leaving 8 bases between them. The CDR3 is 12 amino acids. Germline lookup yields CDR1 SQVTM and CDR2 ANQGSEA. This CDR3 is CSVLLAQETQYF. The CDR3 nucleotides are TGCAGCGTTCTCCTCGCCCAAGAGACCCAGTACTTC.

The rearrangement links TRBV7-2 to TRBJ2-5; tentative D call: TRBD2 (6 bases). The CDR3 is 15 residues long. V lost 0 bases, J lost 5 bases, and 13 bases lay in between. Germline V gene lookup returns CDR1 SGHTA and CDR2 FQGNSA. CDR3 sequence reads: CASSLAAGWVETQYF. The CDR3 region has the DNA TGTGCCAGCAGCTTAGCGGCGGGGTGGGTCGAGACCCAGTACTTC.

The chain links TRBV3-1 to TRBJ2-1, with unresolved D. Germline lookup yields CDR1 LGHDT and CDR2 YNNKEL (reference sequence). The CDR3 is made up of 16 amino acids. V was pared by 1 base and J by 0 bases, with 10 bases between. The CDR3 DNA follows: TGTGCCAGCAGCCAAGGATTCTCTAGCTCCTACAATGAGCAGTTCTTC. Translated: CASSQGFSSSYNEQFF.

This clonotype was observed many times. The CDR3 spells CASSRTGSYNEQFF. The CDR3 DNA sequence: TGTGCCAGCAGTCGGACAGGCTCCTACAATGAGCAGTTCTTC. The chain recombines TRBV6-1 with TRBJ2-1, with 7 nucleotides matching TRBD1. The germline CDR1 and CDR2 sequences are MNHNS and SASEGT. The CDR3 has 14 residues. The V and J ends lost 5 bases and 0 bases, in that order; junction bases with no gene match: 1.

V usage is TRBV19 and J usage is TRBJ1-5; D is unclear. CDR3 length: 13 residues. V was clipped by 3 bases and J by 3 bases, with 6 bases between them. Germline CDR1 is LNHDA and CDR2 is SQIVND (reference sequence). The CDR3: CASSMRVNQPQHF. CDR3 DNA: TGTGCCAGTAGTATGCGCGTCAATCAGCCCCAGCATTTT.

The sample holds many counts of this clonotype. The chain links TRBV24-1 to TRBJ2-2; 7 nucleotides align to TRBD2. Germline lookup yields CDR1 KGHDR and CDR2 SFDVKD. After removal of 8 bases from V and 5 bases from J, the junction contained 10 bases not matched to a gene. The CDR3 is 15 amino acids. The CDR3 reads CATTRGGDGTGELFF. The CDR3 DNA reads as TGTGCCACCACACGCGGGGGTGATGGGACCGGGGAGCTGTTTTTT.

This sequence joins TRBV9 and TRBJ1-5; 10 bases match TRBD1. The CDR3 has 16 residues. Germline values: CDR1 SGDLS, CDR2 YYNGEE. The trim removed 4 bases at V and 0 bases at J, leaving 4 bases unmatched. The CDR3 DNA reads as TGTGCCAGCAGCCGGGACAGGGGTTATAGCAATCAGCCCCAGCATTTT. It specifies CASSRDRGYSNQPQHF.

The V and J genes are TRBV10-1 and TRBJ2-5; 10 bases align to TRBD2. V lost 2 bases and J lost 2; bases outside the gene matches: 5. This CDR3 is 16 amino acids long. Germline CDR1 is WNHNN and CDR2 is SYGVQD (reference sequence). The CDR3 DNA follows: TGCGCCAGCAGTGAGGGATCTAGCGGGGGACAAGAGACCCAGTACTTC. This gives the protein CASSEGSSGGQETQYF.

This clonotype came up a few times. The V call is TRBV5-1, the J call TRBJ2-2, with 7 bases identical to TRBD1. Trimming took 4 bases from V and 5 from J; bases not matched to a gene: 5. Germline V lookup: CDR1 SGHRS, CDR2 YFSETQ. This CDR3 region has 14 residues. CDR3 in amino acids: CASSENRGTGELFF. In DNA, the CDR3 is TGCGCCAGCAGCGAAAACAGGGGAACCGGGGAGCTGTTTTTT.

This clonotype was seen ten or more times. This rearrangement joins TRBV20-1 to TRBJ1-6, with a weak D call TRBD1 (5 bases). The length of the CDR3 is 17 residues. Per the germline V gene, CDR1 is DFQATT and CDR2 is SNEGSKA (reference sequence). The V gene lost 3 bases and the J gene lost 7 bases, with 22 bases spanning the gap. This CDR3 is CSARLAGQGRGNSPLHF. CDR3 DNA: TGCAGTGCTAGGCTGGCAGGGCAGGGACGGGGAAATTCACCCCTCCACTTT.

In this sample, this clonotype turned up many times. The CDR3 loop reads CASSPTSGEETQYF. CDR3 DNA sequence: TGTGCCAGCTCACCGACTAGCGGGGAAGAGACCCAGTACTTC. The gene calls are TRBV18 and TRBJ2-5; 11 bases line up with TRBD2. The junction had 0 bases not matched to a gene; V was cut back by 3 bases and J by 3 bases. The CDR3 extends over 14 amino acids. The germline V gene has CDR1 KGHSH and CDR2 LQKENI.

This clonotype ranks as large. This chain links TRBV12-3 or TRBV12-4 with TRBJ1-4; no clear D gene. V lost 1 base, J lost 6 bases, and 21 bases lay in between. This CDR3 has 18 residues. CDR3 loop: CASSLGKVPGVLDEKLFF. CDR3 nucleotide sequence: TGTGCCAGCAGTTTAGGTAAAGTTCCGGGCGTTTTGGATGAAAAACTGTTTTTT.

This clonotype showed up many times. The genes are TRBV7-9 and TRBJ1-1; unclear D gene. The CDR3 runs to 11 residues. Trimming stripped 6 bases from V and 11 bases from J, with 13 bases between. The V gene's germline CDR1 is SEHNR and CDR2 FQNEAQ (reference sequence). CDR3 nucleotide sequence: TGTGCCAGCAGTCGGGAGGTGTGGGCTTTCTTT. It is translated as CASSREVWAFF.

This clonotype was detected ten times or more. CDR3 DNA sequence: TGTGCCAGCAGTTTATCCTCCTACAATGAGCAGTTCTTC. Its protein is CASSLSSYNEQFF. The chain couples TRBV27 to TRBJ2-1; D is ambiguous. Per the germline V gene, CDR1 is MNHEY and CDR2 is SMNVEV (reference sequence). The CDR3 is made up of 13 amino acids. Between the trimmed V and J ends, which lost 0 bases and 0 bases, there was a span of 0 bases.

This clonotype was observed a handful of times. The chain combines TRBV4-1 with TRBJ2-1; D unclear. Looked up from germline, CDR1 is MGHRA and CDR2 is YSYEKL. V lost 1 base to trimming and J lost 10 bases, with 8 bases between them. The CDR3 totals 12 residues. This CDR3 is CASSQVTEEQFF. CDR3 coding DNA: TGCGCCAGCAGCCAAGTGACCGAGGAGCAGTTCTTC.

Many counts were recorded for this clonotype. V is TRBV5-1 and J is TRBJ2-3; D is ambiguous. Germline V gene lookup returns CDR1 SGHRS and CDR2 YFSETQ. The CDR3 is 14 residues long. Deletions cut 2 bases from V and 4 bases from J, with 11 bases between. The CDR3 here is CASSFTPPADTQYF. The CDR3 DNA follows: TGCGCCAGCAGCTTTACACCTCCCGCAGATACGCAGTATTTT.

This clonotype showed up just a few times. CDR3 protein: CASSRQGALTGELFF. CDR3 DNA: TGTGCCAGCAGCCGACAGGGGGCTCTGACCGGGGAGCTGTTTTTT. The rearrangement joins TRBV7-2 to TRBJ2-2; 10 bases are shared with TRBD1. This CDR3 has 15 amino acids. CDR1 is SGHTA and CDR2 is FQGNSA in the germline V gene. Trimming cost V 5 bases and J 5 bases; bases outside gene matches: 5.

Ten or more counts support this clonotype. CDR3 residues: CASSYSGVGYSVETQYF. The CDR3 coding sequence is TGTGCCAGCAGTTACTCAGGCGTTGGCTACTCCGTCGAGACCCAGTACTTC. The chain joins TRBV6-6 to TRBJ2-5; D unresolved. The CDR3 length is 17 residues. Between the trimmed V and J ends, which lost 0 bases and 5 bases, there was a span of 19 bases. The germline CDR1 and CDR2 sequences are MNHNY and SVGAGI (reference sequence).

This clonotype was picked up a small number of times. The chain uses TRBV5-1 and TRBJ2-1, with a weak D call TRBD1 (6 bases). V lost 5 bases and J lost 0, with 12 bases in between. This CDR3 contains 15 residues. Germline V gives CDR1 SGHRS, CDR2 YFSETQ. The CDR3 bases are TGCGCCAGCAGGTTTACAGGGAGCTCCTACAATGAGCAGTTCTTC. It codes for CASRFTGSSYNEQFF.

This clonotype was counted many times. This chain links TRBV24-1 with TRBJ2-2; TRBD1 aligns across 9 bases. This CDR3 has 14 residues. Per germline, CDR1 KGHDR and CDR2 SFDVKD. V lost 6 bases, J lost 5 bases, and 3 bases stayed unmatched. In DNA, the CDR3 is TGTGCCACCAGTCGAGACAGGGGGACCGGGGAGCTGTTTTTT. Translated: CATSRDRGTGELFF.

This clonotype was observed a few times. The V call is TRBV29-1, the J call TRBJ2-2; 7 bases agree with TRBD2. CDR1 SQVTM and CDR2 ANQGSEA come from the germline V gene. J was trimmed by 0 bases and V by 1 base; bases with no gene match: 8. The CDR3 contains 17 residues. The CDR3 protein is CSVEVPLSGANTGELFF. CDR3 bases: TGCAGCGTTGAAGTCCCTTTAAGCGGGGCGAACACCGGGGAGCTGTTTTTT.

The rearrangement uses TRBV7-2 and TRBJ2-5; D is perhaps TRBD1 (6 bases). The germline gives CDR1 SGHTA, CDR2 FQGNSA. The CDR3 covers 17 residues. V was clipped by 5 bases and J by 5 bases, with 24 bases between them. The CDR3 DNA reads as TGTGCCAGCAGCCCAGATGGCAGGGGACCACCCGGGGAGACCCAGTACTTC. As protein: CASSPDGRGPPGETQYF.

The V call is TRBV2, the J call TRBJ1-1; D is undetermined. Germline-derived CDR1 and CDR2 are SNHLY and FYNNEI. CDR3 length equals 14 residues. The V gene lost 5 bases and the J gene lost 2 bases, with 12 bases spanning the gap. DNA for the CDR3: TGTGCCAGCAGTTCACAGATTCTTAACACTGAAGCTTTCTTT. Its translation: CASSSQILNTEAFF.

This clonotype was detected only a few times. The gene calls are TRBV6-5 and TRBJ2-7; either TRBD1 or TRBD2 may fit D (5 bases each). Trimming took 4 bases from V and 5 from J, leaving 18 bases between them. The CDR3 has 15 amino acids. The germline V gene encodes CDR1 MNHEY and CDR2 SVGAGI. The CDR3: CASSFRDPKVHEQYF. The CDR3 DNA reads TGTGCCAGCAGTTTCCGGGACCCTAAGGTCCACGAGCAGTACTTC.